Listed below are T cell receptor beta chains from one sample, sequenced in a study of blood T cell repertoires in COVID-19. Assay used: immunoSEQ multiplex PCR; TCRdb lists only in-frame clones, some missing. The sample yields about 74,000 clones, 90% seen once. The specimen was peripheral blood. The receptor source for this set is a man in his fifties or sixties with acute or convalescent COVID-19. CDR3s include the opening cysteine and the closing phenylalanine or tryptophan. D genes are given only for firm matches. The listing skips clone size in some rows; elsewhere it reads once, few, many or a size class.

v_call	j_call	cdr3_length	d_call	clone_size	cdr3_nt	cdr3_aa
TRBV7-3	TRBJ2-2	14	TRBD1	NA	TGTGCCAGCAGCTCGGGACAGGGGACCGGGGAGCTGTTTTTT	CASSSGQGTGELFF
TRBV5-4	TRBJ2-5	14	NA	once	TGTGCCAGCAGCGTGACAGCAGCCCAAGAGACCCAGTACTTC	CASSVTAAQETQYF
TRBV5-1	TRBJ2-3	15	NA	NA	TGCGCCAGCAGCTTCGCGGGAACTAGCACAGATACGCAGTATTTT	CASSFAGTSTDTQYF
TRBV6-5	TRBJ2-3	14	TRBD2	NA	TGTGCCAGCAGTTACCTGACTAGCGGAGATACGCAGTATTTT	CASSYLTSGDTQYF
TRBV15	TRBJ1-3	16	NA	once	TGTGCCACCAGGAATCGCACAGGGTCCGAAGGAAACACCATATATTTT	CATRNRTGSEGNTIYF
TRBV3-1/TRBV3-2	TRBJ2-3	14	NA	NA	TGTGCCAGCAGCCGCCCCTCGGGGGCAGATACGCAGTATTTT	CASSRPSGADTQYF
TRBV5-6	TRBJ2-7	16	NA	NA	TGTGCCAGCAGCCGTTTACCGGACATCCTTCCCTACGAGCAGTACTTC	CASSRLPDILPYEQYF
TRBV11-2	TRBJ1-2	14	NA	NA	TGTGCCAGCACCCCATACGGGGGGCACTATGGCTACACCTTC	CASTPYGGHYGYTF
TRBV4-3	TRBJ1-6	16	NA	few	TGCGCCAGCAGCCAAGATTTGGGGGGCTATAATTCACCCCTCCACTTT	CASSQDLGGYNSPLHF
TRBV28	TRBJ1-5	14	NA	NA	TGTGCCAGCAGTTTAGGGCAGTACTATCAGCCCCAGCATTTT	CASSLGQYYQPQHF
TRBV27	TRBJ1-6	15	NA	NA	TGTGCCAGCAGCCTAAACAGGGCAGTCAATTCACCCCTCCACTTT	CASSLNRAVNSPLHF
TRBV28	TRBJ1-2	12	TRBD1	NA	TGTGCCAGCAGTCTACAGGGGTATGGCTACACCTTC	CASSLQGYGYTF
TRBV5-1	TRBJ2-5	14	TRBD1	NA	TGCGCCAGCAGCCTGGGACAGGGTAAAGAGACCCAGTACTTC	CASSLGQGKETQYF
TRBV28	TRBJ1-1	14	NA	NA	TGTGCCAGCAGTTTCCGGGGTTTGAACACTGAAGCTTTCTTT	CASSFRGLNTEAFF
TRBV24-1	TRBJ2-2	16	NA	NA	TGTGCCACCAGTGACCTGGGACAAATGAACACCGGGGAGCTGTTTTTT	CATSDLGQMNTGELFF
TRBV29-1	TRBJ1-1	14	NA	few	TGCAGCGCCACCCCAGTGGGGGGGAACACTGAAGCTTTCTTT	CSATPVGGNTEAFF
TRBV7-8	TRBJ2-3	18	NA	once	TGTGCCAGCAGCCCTAACCCCAAACCTAGCGCCCGCACAGATACGCAGTATTTT	CASSPNPKPSARTDTQYF
TRBV11-2	TRBJ1-2	13	TRBD1	NA	TGTGCCAGCAGCTTAGGACAGGGAATGGGCTACACCTTC	CASSLGQGMGYTF
TRBV28	TRBJ1-4	11	TRBD1	NA	TGTGCCACAACAGGGGATGAAAAACTGTTTTTT	CATTGDEKLFF
TRBV7-2	TRBJ1-1	14	TRBD1	NA	TGTGCCAGCAGCACCCGACAGGGCGGCACTGAAGCTTTCTTT	CASSTRQGGTEAFF
TRBV6-6	TRBJ1-2	16	NA	NA	TGTGCCAGCAGCCGGCTAACGGGGGGCGTCCCCTATGGCTACACCTTC	CASSRLTGGVPYGYTF
TRBV9	TRBJ1-1	13	NA	NA	TGTGCCAGCAGCGTATTCGAGGGCACTGAAGCTTTCTTT	CASSVFEGTEAFF
TRBV14	TRBJ2-2	17	TRBD2	NA	TGTGCCAGCAGCCAAGCGTTTCTAGCGGGAACTTTGGGGGAGCTGTTTTTT	CASSQAFLAGTLGELFF
TRBV5-5	TRBJ1-1	15	NA	NA	TGTGCCAGCAGCTCGGATCGGGGGTGGAACACTGAAGCTTTCTTT	CASSSDRGWNTEAFF
TRBV7-2	TRBJ2-2	14	NA	few	TGTGCCAGCAGCGCTACAGGGTATGCCGGGGAGCTGTTTTTT	CASSATGYAGELFF
TRBV2	TRBJ2-5	15	NA	NA	TGTGCCAGCAGTCCTAACAAATCAGGACAAGAGACCCAGTACTTC	CASSPNKSGQETQYF
TRBV27	TRBJ2-1	13	NA	once	TGTGCCAGCAGTTTAACCCGGGGCAATGAGCAGTTCTTC	CASSLTRGNEQFF
TRBV6-5	TRBJ2-5	13	NA	NA	TGTGCCAGCAGTCCCGGGAATCGTGAGACCCAGTACTTC	CASSPGNRETQYF
TRBV7-9	TRBJ2-5	13	NA	NA	TGTGCCAGCAGCTTGGGGCAGGGAAAGACCCAGTACTTC	CASSLGQGKTQYF
TRBV5-1	TRBJ2-3	16	TRBD2	once	TGCGCCAGCAGCATCGGACTAGCGGGACGCACAGATACGCAGTATTTT	CASSIGLAGRTDTQYF
TRBV29-1	TRBJ2-5	15	TRBD2	once	TGCAGCGTTGCCGAGGTAGCGGGGGGGATTGGGACCCAGTACTTC	CSVAEVAGGIGTQYF
TRBV7-3	TRBJ1-2	17	NA	NA	TGTGCCAGCAGCCTCTCACCCGGCGCAAGAGGGTCTTATGGCTACACCTTC	CASSLSPGARGSYGYTF
TRBV28	TRBJ2-7	14	NA	NA	TGTGCCAGCAGTTTACGGGGGATCCCCTACGAGCAGTACTTC	CASSLRGIPYEQYF
TRBV28	TRBJ2-7	15	TRBD1	NA	TGTGCCAGCCAACCCTCGGGACAGGGAGTAGAGGAGCAGTACTTC	CASQPSGQGVEEQYF
TRBV4-2	TRBJ1-2	15	NA	NA	TGTGCCAGCAGCCAAGATAAAACAGACACCTATGGCTACACCTTC	CASSQDKTDTYGYTF
TRBV27	TRBJ2-2	19	TRBD2	NA	TGTGCCAGCAGCCCCTTGATCCAGCGGGAACAATGGGGCACCGGGGAGCTGTTTTTT	CASSPLIQREQWGTGELFF
TRBV2	TRBJ2-3	15	NA	NA	TGTGCCAGCACCCGCCAGGGGTTGAGCACAGATACGCAGTATTTT	CASTRQGLSTDTQYF
TRBV6-5	TRBJ1-2	13	NA	NA	TGTGCCAGCACACAGGGTGTCGCCTATGGCTACACCTTC	CASTQGVAYGYTF
TRBV27	TRBJ2-1	12	TRBD1	NA	TGTGCCAGCAGTCCAACGGACAGGGAGCAGTTCTTC	CASSPTDREQFF
TRBV7-2	TRBJ2-2	15	NA	once	TGTGCCAGCAGCTTAGCGCTAATGAACACCGGGGAGCTGTTTTTT	CASSLALMNTGELFF
TRBV7-2	TRBJ2-1	15	TRBD2	NA	TGTGCCAGCAGCTTGGGAGGGGACCCCTACAATGAGCAGTTCTTC	CASSLGGDPYNEQFF